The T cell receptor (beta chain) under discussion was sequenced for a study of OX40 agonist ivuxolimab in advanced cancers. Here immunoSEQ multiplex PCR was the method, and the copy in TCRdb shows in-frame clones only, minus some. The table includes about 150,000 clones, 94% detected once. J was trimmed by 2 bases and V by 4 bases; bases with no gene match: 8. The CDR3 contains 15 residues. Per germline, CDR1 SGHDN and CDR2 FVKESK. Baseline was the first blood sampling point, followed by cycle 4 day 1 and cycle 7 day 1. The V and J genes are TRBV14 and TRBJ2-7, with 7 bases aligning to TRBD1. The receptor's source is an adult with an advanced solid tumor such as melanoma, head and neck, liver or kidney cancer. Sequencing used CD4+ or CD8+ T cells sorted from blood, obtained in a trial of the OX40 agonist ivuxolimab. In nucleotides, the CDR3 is TGTGCCAGCAGCCCCAAACTGGGGACAGCCTACGAGCAGTACTTC. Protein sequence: CASSPKLGTAYEQYF.